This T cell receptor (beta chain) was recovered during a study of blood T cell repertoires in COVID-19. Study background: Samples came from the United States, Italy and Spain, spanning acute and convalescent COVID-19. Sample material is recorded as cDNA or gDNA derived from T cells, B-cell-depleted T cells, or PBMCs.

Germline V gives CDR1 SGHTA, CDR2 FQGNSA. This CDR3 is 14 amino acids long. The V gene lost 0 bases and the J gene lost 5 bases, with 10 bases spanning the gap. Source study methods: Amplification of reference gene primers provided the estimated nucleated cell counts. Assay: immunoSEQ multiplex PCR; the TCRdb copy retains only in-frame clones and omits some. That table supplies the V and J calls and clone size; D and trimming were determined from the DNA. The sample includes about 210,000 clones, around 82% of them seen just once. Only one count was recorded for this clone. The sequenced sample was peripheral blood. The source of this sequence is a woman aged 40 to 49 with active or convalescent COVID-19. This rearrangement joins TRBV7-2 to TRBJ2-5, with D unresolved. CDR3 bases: TGTGCCAGCAGCTTAGCCCCTAGAGGTGAGACCCAGTACTTC. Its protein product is CASSLAPRGETQYF.